One sample yielded the 14 T cell receptor beta chains listed below, sequenced in a study of blood T cell repertoires in COVID-19. Sequenced by immunoSEQ multiplex PCR; TCRdb stores in-frame clones only, minus some. Altogether about 170,000 clones are present, 80% to 85% being singletons, with the ten largest covering approximately 15%. The specimen sequenced was peripheral blood. These receptors were collected from a woman aged 70-85 years with COVID-19, enrolled during active disease.

V and J are TRBV27 and TRBJ2-7; possible D gene TRBD1, 7 bases. Germline loops: CDR1 MNHEY, CDR2 SMNVEV (reference sequence). The V gene lost 6 bases and the J gene lost 6 bases, with 15 bases spanning the gap. CDR3 length: 13 residues. In DNA, the CDR3 is TGTGCCAGCAGGGGAGGAGGGGGCGGCGAGCAGTACTTC. Amino acid sequence: CASRGGGGGEQYF.

CDR3 residues: CASSPAGTSYSEQFF. DNA for the CDR3: TGTGCCAGCAGCCCCGCTGGGACTAGCTACTCCGAGCAGTTCTTC. The V call is TRBV9, the J call TRBJ2-1; 9 bases map to TRBD2. The CDR3 has 15 residues. CDR1 is SGDLS and CDR2 is YYNGEE in the germline V gene. Losses at the gene ends were 4 bases for V and 10 bases for J; bases not matched to a gene: 12.

The chain uses TRBV5-6 and TRBJ1-2; the D gene is possibly TRBD1 (6 bases). Germline CDR1 reads SGHDT; CDR2 reads YYEEEE. This CDR3 region has 11 residues. Between the trimmed V and J ends, which lost 6 bases and 4 bases, there was a span of 7 bases. Here the CDR3 reads CASTGAYGYTF. The CDR3 nucleotides read TGTGCCAGCACAGGGGCCTATGGCTACACCTTC.

The sample holds one count of this clone. The chain combines TRBV24-1 with TRBJ2-3; TRBD2 aligns across 12 bases. V lost 9 bases and J lost 0; bases outside the gene matches: 0. Germline CDR1 and CDR2: KGHDR and SFDVKD. The CDR3 has 14 residues. The CDR3 coding sequence is TGTGCCACCGGACTAGCGGGGAGCACAGATACGCAGTATTTT. Translating it yields CATGLAGSTDTQYF.

The V and J genes are TRBV10-3 and TRBJ1-6; 9 bases align to TRBD1. CDR1 is ENHRY, CDR2 SYGVKD, per germline. There are 15 residues in the CDR3. The V and J ends lost 6 bases and 7 bases, in that order; junction bases with no gene match: 7. The CDR3 protein is CAISKDRGNNSPLHF. The CDR3 DNA follows: TGTGCCATCAGCAAGGACAGGGGAAACAATTCACCCCTCCACTTT.

This chain uses TRBV2 with TRBJ1-5; a weak D match, TRBD1 (5 bases). CDR3 size: 15 residues. CDR1 SNHLY and CDR2 FYNNEI come from the germline V gene. The germline V and J ends were trimmed by 2 bases and 4 bases, with 12 bases remaining between them. The CDR3 region is CASSEYGAGNQPQHF. The DNA of the CDR3 is TGTGCCAGCAGTGAATATGGGGCAGGGAATCAGCCCCAGCATTTT.

The V call is TRBV2, the J call TRBJ1-1; 9 nucleotides match TRBD1. This CDR3 is 14 amino acids long. The V and J ends lost 6 bases and 2 bases, in that order; junction bases with no gene match: 4. Germline CDR1 and CDR2: SNHLY and FYNNEI. The CDR3 region is CASRGTGLNTEAFF. Here the CDR3 DNA reads TGTGCCAGCAGGGGGACAGGGCTAAACACTGAAGCTTTCTTT.

V and J are TRBV19 and TRBJ2-6; D possibly corresponds to TRBD1 (6 bases). The CDR3 sequence is 14 residues long. The V end lost 5 bases, the J end lost 3 bases, and 8 bases lay between the germline ends. Germline V gives CDR1 LNHDA, CDR2 SQIVND (reference sequence). CDR3 nucleotide sequence: TGTGCCAGTAGTCCAGGGGTTGGGGCCAACGTCCTGACTTTC. Protein: CASSPGVGANVLTF.

The V call is TRBV19, the J call TRBJ1-2, with D unresolved. V was cut by 4 bases and J by 7 bases, with 13 bases left in between. Germline V CDR1 and CDR2: LNHDA, SQIVND (reference sequence). The CDR3 is 13 residues long. The CDR3 sequence: CASSTAGLGGYTF. The CDR3 coding sequence is TGTGCCAGTAGTACGGCAGGCCTGGGTGGCTACACCTTC.

This sequence joins TRBV9 and TRBJ2-2; 12 nucleotides match TRBD1. V was pared by 4 bases and J by 3 bases, with 4 bases of the junction left unmatched. Germline CDR1 and CDR2: SGDLS and YYNGEE. The CDR3 sequence is 16 residues long. The CDR3 loop is CASSTGTGGYTGELFF. The CDR3 region has the DNA TGTGCCAGCAGCACCGGGACAGGGGGCTACACCGGGGAGCTGTTTTTT.

The chain recombines TRBV3-1 (or the pseudogene TRBV3-2) with TRBJ2-7, with D hard to call. This CDR3 region has 12 residues. The germline gives CDR1 LGHDT, CDR2 YNNKEL (reference sequence). V was shortened by 4 bases and J by 12 bases, with 16 bases between the two germline ends. The CDR3, as DNA: TGTGCCAGCAGCCCCAATCAGCGTCGGTGGTACTTC. Translated: CASSPNQRRWYF.

The chain joins TRBV28 to TRBJ1-2; tentative D call: TRBD1 (6 bases). The CDR3 totals 14 residues. Looked up from germline, CDR1 is MDHEN and CDR2 is SYDVKM. Trimming removed 3 bases from V and 4 bases from J, with 12 bases in between. The CDR3 protein is CASSLGQGTYGYTF. The CDR3 DNA sequence: TGTGCCAGCAGTTTGGGTCAGGGGACCTATGGCTACACCTTC.

The chain combines TRBV6-5 with TRBJ2-3; 10 bases match TRBD2. There are 15 residues in the CDR3. V lost 2 bases and J lost 2; bases outside the gene matches: 1. CDR1 and CDR2 from the germline V gene are MNHEY and SVGAGI. CDR3 nucleotides: TGTGCCAGCAGTTACACTAGCGGGGTCACAGATACGCAGTATTTT. Translating gives CASSYTSGVTDTQYF.

The chain employs TRBV30 and TRBJ2-3; the D is unclear. CDR3 length equals 12 residues. V gave up 0 bases and J gave up 4 bases, with 5 bases separating them. The germline V gene encodes CDR1 GTSNPN and CDR2 SVGIG (reference sequence). The CDR3 here is CAWSVTADTQYF. The DNA for the CDR3 is TGTGCCTGGAGTGTAACAGCAGATACGCAGTATTTT. The variable domain in full, with the rest retrieved from reference TRBV30 and TRBJ2-3, is SQTIHQWPATLVQPVGSPLSLECTVEGTSNPNLYWYRQAAGRGLQLLFYSVGIGQISSEVPQNLSASRPQDRQFILSSKKLLLSDSGFYLCAWSVTADTQYFGPGTRLTVL.